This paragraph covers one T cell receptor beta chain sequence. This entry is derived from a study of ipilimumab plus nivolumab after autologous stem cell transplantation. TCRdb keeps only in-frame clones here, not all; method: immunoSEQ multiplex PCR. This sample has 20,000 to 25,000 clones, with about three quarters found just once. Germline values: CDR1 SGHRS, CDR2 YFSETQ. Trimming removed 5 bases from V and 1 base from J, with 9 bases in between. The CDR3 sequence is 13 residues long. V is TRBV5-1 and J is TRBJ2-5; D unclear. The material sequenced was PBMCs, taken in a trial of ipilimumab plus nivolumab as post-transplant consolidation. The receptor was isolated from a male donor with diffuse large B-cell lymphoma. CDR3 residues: CASRPEPQETQYF. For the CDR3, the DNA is TGCGCCAGCAGACCAGAACCCCAAGAGACCCAGTACTTC.